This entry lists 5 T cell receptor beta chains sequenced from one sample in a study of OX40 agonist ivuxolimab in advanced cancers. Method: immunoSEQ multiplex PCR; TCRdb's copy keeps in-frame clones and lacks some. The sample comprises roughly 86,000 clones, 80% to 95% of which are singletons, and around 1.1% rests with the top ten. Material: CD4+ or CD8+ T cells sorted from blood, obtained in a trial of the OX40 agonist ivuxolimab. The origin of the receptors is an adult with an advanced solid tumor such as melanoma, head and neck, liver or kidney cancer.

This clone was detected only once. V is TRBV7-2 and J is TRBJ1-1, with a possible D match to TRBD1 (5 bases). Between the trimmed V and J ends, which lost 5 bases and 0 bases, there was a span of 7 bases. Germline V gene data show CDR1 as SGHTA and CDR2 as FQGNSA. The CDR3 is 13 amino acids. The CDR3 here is CASSPRVNTEAFF. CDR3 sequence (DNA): TGTGCCAGCAGCCCCAGGGTGAACACTGAAGCTTTCTTT.

The CDR3 region has the DNA TGTGCCAGCAGTTATCCAGGCTATGGCTACACCTTC. The encoded protein is CASSYPGYGYTF. The rearrangement uses TRBV6-5 and TRBJ1-2; D gene uncertain. Between the trimmed V and J ends, which lost 3 bases and 4 bases, there was a span of 6 bases. CDR1 is MNHEY, CDR2 SVGAGI, per germline. This CDR3 is 12 amino acids long.

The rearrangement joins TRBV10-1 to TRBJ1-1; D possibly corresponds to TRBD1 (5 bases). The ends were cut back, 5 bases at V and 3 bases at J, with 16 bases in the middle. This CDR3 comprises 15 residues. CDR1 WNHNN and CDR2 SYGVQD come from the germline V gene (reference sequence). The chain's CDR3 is CASSRADSPHTEAFF. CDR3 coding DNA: TGCGCCAGCAGTAGGGCTGACAGTCCCCACACTGAAGCTTTCTTT.

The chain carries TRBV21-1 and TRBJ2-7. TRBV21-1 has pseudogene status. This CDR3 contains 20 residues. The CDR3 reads CASSTYETGVASGYGYEQYF. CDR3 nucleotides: TGTGCCAGCAGCACTTACGAGACAGGGGTCGCTAGCGGGTATGGCTACGAGCAGTACTTC.

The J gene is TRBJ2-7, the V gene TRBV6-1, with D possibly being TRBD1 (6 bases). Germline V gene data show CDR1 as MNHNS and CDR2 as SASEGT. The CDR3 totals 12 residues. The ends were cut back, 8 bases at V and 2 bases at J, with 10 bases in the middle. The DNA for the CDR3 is TGTGCCAGCCAGGGGCTCCCCTACGAGCAGTACTTC. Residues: CASQGLPYEQYF.